One and the same sample provided the 17 T cell receptor beta chains below, sequenced in a study of shared clonotypes between healthy human individuals. Method: immunoSEQ multiplex PCR; TCRdb's copy keeps in-frame clones and lacks some. The sample lists 75,000 to 100,000 clones, over 40% occurring once. The sequenced material came from PBMCs. These receptors came from a middle-aged woman in good health. Some clones in this sample may be carry-over from other donors' samples.

This clone was detected only a few times. The J gene is TRBJ1-5, the V gene TRBV7-2; the D is unclear. The CDR3 covers 15 residues. V lost 0 bases, J lost 0 bases, and 6 bases lay in between. Germline V gene sequence: CDR1 SGHTA, CDR2 FQGNSA. The CDR3 reads CASSLAPVSNQPQHF. The DNA for the CDR3 is TGTGCCAGCAGCTTAGCGCCAGTTAGCAATCAGCCCCAGCATTTT.

Comment on this clone: A much larger clone lies a single base off, so this may be a read error. The same CDR3 can be traced to other DNA sequences in this sample. The chain uses TRBV6-4 and TRBJ2-3; 8 bases are a match to TRBD1. The CDR3 spans 16 residues. Germline CDR1 reads MRHNA; CDR2 reads SNTAGT. This CDR3 is CASSDSDREHTDTQYF. In DNA, the CDR3 is TGTGCCAGCAGTGATTCGGACAGGGAGCACACAGATACGCAGTATTTC.

The chain carries TRBV2 and TRBJ1-2; D unresolved. V was shortened by 4 bases and J by 5 bases, with 11 bases between the two germline ends. There are 13 residues in the CDR3. CDR1 and CDR2 (germline): SNHLY, FYNNEI. CDR3 region: CASSADGIYGYTF. As DNA, the CDR3 is TGTGCCAGCAGTGCCGACGGGATTTATGGCTACACCTTC.

The chain joins TRBV4-3 to TRBJ2-1; D is perhaps TRBD2 (6 bases). This CDR3 contains 16 residues. Trimming pared 2 bases from V and 1 base from J, leaving 12 bases between. The germline gives CDR1 LGHNA, CDR2 YSLEER. The CDR3, as DNA: TGCGCCAGCAGCCAAAACCGGGACTCTTCCTACAATGAGCAGTTCTTC. Translating it yields CASSQNRDSSYNEQFF.

This clone was seen ten or more times. The rearrangement joins TRBV30 to TRBJ1-2; TRBD1 matches 7 bases. V trimming: 1 base; J trimming: 4 bases; junction bases outside the gene matches: 12. The germline V gene has CDR1 GTSNPN and CDR2 SVGIG (reference sequence). CDR3 length: 16 amino acids. The CDR3 DNA reads as TGTGCCTGGAGTGGTGGGGCGCCGGGACAGCTCTATGGCTACACCTTC. Encoded protein: CAWSGGAPGQLYGYTF.

This clone was seen at least ten times. The junction departs from the called germline gene at one end, perhaps through a read error. The chain employs TRBV27 and TRBJ1-2, with TRBD1 as a possible D gene (5 bases). Per the germline V gene, CDR1 is MNHEY and CDR2 is SMNVEV (reference sequence). There are 15 residues in the CDR3. CDR3 amino acids: CASSLSVQGHYGCTF. In DNA, the CDR3 is TGTGCCAGCAGTTTATCCGTGCAGGGTCACTATGGCTGCACCTTC.

CDR3 sequence reads: CASSEAGGLPPHYGYTF. In nucleotides, the CDR3 is TGTGCCAGCAGTGAGGCAGGGGGTCTCCCCCCTCACTATGGCTACACCTTC. The chain is built from TRBV25-1 and TRBJ1-2; 7 nucleotides agree with TRBD1. CDR3 length: 17 residues. V gave up 3 bases and J gave up 3 bases; unmatched junction bases: 13. Germline values: CDR1 MGHDK, CDR2 SYGVNS.

This chain links TRBV20-1 with TRBJ1-2; D call uncertain. Germline V CDR1 and CDR2: DFQATT, SNEGSKA (reference sequence). V lost 6 bases and J lost 3, with 5 bases in between. The CDR3 contains 10 residues. CDR3 bases: TGCAGTGCCGGGGACTATGGCTACACCTTC. Translation: CSAGDYGYTF.

In its sample, this clone was seen many times. The chain joins TRBV18 to TRBJ2-2, with TRBD2 identical over 9 bases. The junction had 4 bases not matched to a gene; V was cut back by 3 bases and J by 5 bases. The CDR3 sequence is 15 residues long. Germline lookup yields CDR1 KGHSH and CDR2 LQKENI. The CDR3 reads CASSPASGITGELFF. For the CDR3, the DNA is TGTGCCAGCTCACCTGCTAGCGGGATAACCGGGGAGCTGTTTTTT. Based on the CDR3 plus reference TRBV18 and TRBJ2-2, the full variable domain is NAGVMQNPRHLVRRRGQEARLRCSPMKGHSHVYWYRQLPEEGLKFMVYLQKENIIDESGMPKERFSAEFPKEGPSILRIQQVVRGDSAAYFCASSPASGITGELFFGEGSRLTVL.

This clone was observed a handful of times. The chain's CDR3 is CASSFGTVYNEQFF. The CDR3 DNA is TGTGCCAGCAGCTTCGGGACAGTCTACAATGAGCAGTTCTTC. V usage is TRBV7-9 and J usage is TRBJ2-1, with 7 bases matching TRBD1. The CDR3 spans 14 residues. Unmatched junction bases numbered 2, after V lost 3 bases and J lost 3 bases. The germline V gene encodes CDR1 SEHNR and CDR2 FQNEAQ (reference sequence). The whole variable domain, remainder taken from reference TRBV7-9 and TRBJ2-1, is DTGVSQNPRHKITKRGQNVTFRCDPISEHNRLYWYRQTLGQGPEFLTYFQNEAQLEKSRLLSDRFSAERPKGSFSTLEIQRTEQGDSAMYLCASSFGTVYNEQFFGPGTRLTVL.

The gene calls are TRBV28 and TRBJ1-5; D may be TRBD1 (5 bases). With 6 bases removed from V and 6 bases from J, the gap between germline ends came to 18 bases. The CDR3 has 15 amino acids. In germline, CDR1 is MDHEN, CDR2 SYDVKM. This CDR3 is CASRTTGGEGQPQHF. In DNA form, the CDR3 reads TGTGCCAGCAGAACCACCGGGGGGGAGGGTCAGCCCCAGCATTTT. Drawing the rest from reference TRBV28 and TRBJ1-5, the complete variable domain is DVKVTQSSRYLVKRTGEKVFLECVQDMDHENMFWYRQDPGLGLRLIYFSYDVKMKEKGDIPEGYSVSREKKERFSLILESASTNQTSMYLCASRTTGGEGQPQHFGDGTRLSIL.

In DNA form, the CDR3 reads TGTGCCATCAGTGAGTCGTTTGGCGGATTAAACTATGGCTACACCTTC. Translated, it gives CAISESFGGLNYGYTF. J is TRBJ1-2 and V is TRBV10-3; D remains ambiguous. In germline, CDR1 is ENHRY, CDR2 SYGVKD. This CDR3 region has 16 residues. The ends were cut back, 0 bases at V and 2 bases at J, with 13 bases in the middle.

This chain connects TRBV6-1 to TRBJ1-5; D is ambiguous. V dropped 6 bases and J dropped 0 bases, with 6 bases sitting between them. Looked up from germline, CDR1 is MNHNS and CDR2 is SASEGT. The CDR3 loop spans 13 amino acids. CDR3 DNA sequence: TGTGCCAGCAGCTACAATAGCAATCAGCCCCAGCATTTT. Its protein product is CASSYNSNQPQHF.

The chain is built from TRBV28 and TRBJ2-7, with D maybe TRBD1 (5 bases). Trimming pared 10 bases from V and 6 bases from J, leaving 16 bases between. The germline V gene encodes CDR1 MDHEN and CDR2 SYDVKM. The CDR3 is made up of 12 amino acids. As DNA, the CDR3 is TGTGCCACACGAAGGGGTTCGGGCGAGCAGTACTTC. Encoded protein: CATRRGSGEQYF.

This clone was detected a few times. V is TRBV28 and J is TRBJ1-2, with D unresolved. Germline V gene lookup returns CDR1 MDHEN and CDR2 SYDVKM. The CDR3 extends over 12 amino acids. Trimming took off 6 bases at V and 8 bases at J, with 13 bases between the two ends. The CDR3 spells CASSPHWVGYTF. The CDR3 coding sequence is TGTGCCAGCAGCCCCCATTGGGTGGGCTACACCTTC.

The genes are TRBV4-2 and TRBJ2-1, with D unclear. The CDR3 totals 15 residues. The germline V gene has CDR1 LGHNA and CDR2 YNFKEQ. V lost 0 bases and J 5 bases, leaving 11 bases between the germline ends. The CDR3 loop is CASSQEETAHNEQFF. CDR3 coding DNA: TGTGCCAGCAGCCAAGAAGAGACGGCGCACAATGAGCAGTTCTTC.

This chain connects TRBV6-4 to TRBJ2-1, with a possible D match to TRBD2 (6 bases). CDR3 length: 15 residues. CDR1 is MRHNA and CDR2 is SNTAGT in the germline V gene. The germline V and J ends were trimmed by 0 bases and 4 bases, with 10 bases remaining between them. CDR3 sequence reads: CASSDSPGEYNEQFF. The CDR3 DNA reads as TGTGCCAGCAGTGACTCCCCGGGAGAATACAATGAGCAGTTCTTC.